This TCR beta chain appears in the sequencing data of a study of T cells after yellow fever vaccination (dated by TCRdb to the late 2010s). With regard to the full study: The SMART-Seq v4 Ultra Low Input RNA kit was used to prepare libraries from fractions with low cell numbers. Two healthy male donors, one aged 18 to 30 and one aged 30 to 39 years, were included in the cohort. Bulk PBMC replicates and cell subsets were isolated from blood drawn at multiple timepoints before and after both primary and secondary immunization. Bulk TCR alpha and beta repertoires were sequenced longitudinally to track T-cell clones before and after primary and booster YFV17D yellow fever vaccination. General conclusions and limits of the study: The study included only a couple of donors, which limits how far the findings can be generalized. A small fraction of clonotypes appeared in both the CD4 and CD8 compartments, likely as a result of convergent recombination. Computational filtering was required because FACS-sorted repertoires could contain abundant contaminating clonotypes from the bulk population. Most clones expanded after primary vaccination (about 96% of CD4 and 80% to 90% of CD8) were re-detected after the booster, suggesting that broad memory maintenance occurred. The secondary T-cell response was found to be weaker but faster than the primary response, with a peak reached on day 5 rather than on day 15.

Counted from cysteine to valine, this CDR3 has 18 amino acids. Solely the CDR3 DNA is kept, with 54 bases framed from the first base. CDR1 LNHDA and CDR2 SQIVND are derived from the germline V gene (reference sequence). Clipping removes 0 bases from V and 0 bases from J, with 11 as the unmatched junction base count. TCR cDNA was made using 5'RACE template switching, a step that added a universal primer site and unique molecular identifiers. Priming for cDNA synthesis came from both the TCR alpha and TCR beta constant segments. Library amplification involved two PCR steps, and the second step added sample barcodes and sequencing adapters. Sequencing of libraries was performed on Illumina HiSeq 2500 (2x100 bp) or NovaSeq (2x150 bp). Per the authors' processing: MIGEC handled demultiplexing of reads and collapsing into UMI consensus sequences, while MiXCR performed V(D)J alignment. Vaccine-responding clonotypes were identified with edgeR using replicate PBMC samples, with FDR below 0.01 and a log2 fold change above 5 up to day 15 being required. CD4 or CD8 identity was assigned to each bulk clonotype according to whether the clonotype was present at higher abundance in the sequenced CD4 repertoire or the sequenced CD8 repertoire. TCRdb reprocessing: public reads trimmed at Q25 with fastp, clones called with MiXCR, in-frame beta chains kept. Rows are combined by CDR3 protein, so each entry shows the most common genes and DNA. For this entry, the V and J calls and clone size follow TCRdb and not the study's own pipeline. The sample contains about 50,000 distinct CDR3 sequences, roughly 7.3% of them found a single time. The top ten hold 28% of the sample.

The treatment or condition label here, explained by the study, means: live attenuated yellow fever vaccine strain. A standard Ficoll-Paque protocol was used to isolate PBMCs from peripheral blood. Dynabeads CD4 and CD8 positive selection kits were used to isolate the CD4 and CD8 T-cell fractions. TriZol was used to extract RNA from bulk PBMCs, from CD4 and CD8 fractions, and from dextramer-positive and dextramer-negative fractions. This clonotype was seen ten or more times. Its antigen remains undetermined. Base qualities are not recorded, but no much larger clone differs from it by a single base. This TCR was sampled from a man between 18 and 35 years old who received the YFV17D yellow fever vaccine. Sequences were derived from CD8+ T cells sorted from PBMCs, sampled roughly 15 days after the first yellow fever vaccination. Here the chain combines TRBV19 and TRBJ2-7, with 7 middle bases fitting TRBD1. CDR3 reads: CASSIDRGCRDSSYEQYV. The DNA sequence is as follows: TGTGCCAGTAGTATAGATCGAGGATGTCGGGACAGCTCCTACGAGCAGTACGTC.